A single sample is the source of the 6 T cell receptor beta chains below, sequenced in a study of regulatory T cells in long-lasting Graves disease. iRepertoire HTBI primers and Arm-PCR of CDR3 regions built TCR beta libraries. TCRdb re-derived calls from the multiplex PCR reads in MiXCR, one entry per CDR3 protein. Here the sample spans approximately 690,000 distinct CDR3 sequences, about 30% being singletons. The time point denotes: persistent/refractory GD, antithyroid drugs over 5 years with positive TRAb. Following extraction of RNA from PBMCs, that RNA was used to make the TCR library. The source material was peripheral blood mononuclear cells (PBMCs), sampled when the disease was refractory, from a patient treated with antithyroid drugs. Every receptor here comes from a female donor with Graves disease.

This clonotype was detected ten times or more. The V and J genes are TRBV12-3 or TRBV12-4 and TRBJ2-2; D is ambiguous. This CDR3 region has 17 residues. V dropped 3 bases and J dropped 0 bases, with 14 bases sitting between them. CDR3 loop: CASSFEVEPSNTGELFF. The DNA for the CDR3 is TGTGCCAGCAGTTTTGAGGTAGAGCCGTCGAACACCGGGGAGCTGTTTTTT.

There are many counts of this clonotype. V gene TRBV28 combines with J gene TRBJ1-1; weak D call: TRBD1 (5 bases). The CDR3 is 13 residues long. Germline values: CDR1 MDHEN, CDR2 SYDVKM. V lost 6 bases, J lost 0 bases, and 8 bases lay in between. DNA of the CDR3: TGTGCCAGCAGGGCCAGGGTGAACACTGAAGCTTTCTTT. Translation gives CASRARVNTEAFF.

This sequence joins TRBV6-5 and TRBJ1-1; 8 positions match TRBD1. CDR1 MNHEY and CDR2 SVGAGI come from the germline V gene. V shed 2 bases and J 0 bases; nucleotides not matched to a gene: 5. The CDR3 has 16 residues. In DNA form, the CDR3 reads TGTGCCAGCAGTTACGGACAGGGACTCATGAACACTGAAGCTTTCTTT. It codes for CASSYGQGLMNTEAFF.

Notes on this clonotype: Lacking the conserved final phenylalanine or tryptophan, this CDR3 likely reflects a read error. The CDR3 loop is CASSLQETQYL. CDR3 sequence (DNA): TGTGCCAGCAGTTTACAAGAGACCCAGTACCTC. The rearrangement uses TRBV12-3 or TRBV12-4 and TRBJ2-5; D is unresolved. The V end was cut by 2 bases, the J end by 2 bases, with 0 bases between. CDR3 length equals 11 residues.

The gene calls are TRBV20-1 and TRBJ2-5; D gene ambiguous. The CDR3 has 12 amino acids. V dropped 6 bases and J dropped 1 base, with 9 bases sitting between them. From germline, CDR1 is DFQATT and CDR2 SNEGSKA (reference sequence). CDR3 nucleotides: TGCAGTGCGGCCGTAGGCCAAGAGACCCAGTACTTC. The encoded protein is CSAAVGQETQYF.

This clonotype has more than one count but fewer than ten. The chain carries TRBV27 and TRBJ2-7; 7 positions match TRBD1. The CDR3 consists of 15 residues. Germline CDR1 is MNHEY and CDR2 is SMNVEV (reference sequence). The V gene end was trimmed by 2 bases and the J gene end by 2 bases; junction bases not matched to a gene: 6. DNA of the CDR3: TGTGCCAGCAGTTTAAGGGACAGCCACCCCTACGAGCAGTACTTC. It encodes CASSLRDSHPYEQYF.